These 9 T cell receptor beta chains were all obtained from the same sample, sequenced in a study of blood T cell repertoires in COVID-19. Profiled with immunoSEQ multiplex PCR; TCRdb holds only in-frame clones, not every one. The sample records roughly 260,000 clones, 65% to 85% being singletons. The sequenced sample was peripheral blood. All receptors come from a middle-aged woman with active or convalescent COVID-19.

The rearrangement links TRBV29-1 to TRBJ2-1, with 9 nucleotides matching TRBD1. J gave up 3 bases and V 5 bases, and 5 bases lay outside the gene matches. Per the germline V gene, CDR1 is SQVTM and CDR2 is ANQGSEA. The CDR3 contains 14 residues. Written as DNA, the CDR3 is TGCAGCGTTACGGGGGGACAGGGCTACAATGAGCAGTTCTTC. Protein: CSVTGGQGYNEQFF.

The rearrangement uses TRBV12-5 and TRBJ1-3; TRBD1 agrees at 9 bases. The trim removed 5 bases at V and 4 bases at J, leaving 6 bases unmatched. From germline, CDR1 is LGHNT and CDR2 FRNRAP. The CDR3 has 15 residues. The CDR3 region has the DNA TGTGCTAGTGGTCGGGACAGGGTGACCGGAAACACCATATATTTT. Translating gives CASGRDRVTGNTIYF.

The rearrangement links TRBV10-1 to TRBJ2-1; 10 positions match TRBD2. The junction had 10 bases not matched to a gene; V was cut back by 2 bases and J by 9 bases. This CDR3 region has 16 residues. Germline V gene lookup returns CDR1 WNHNN and CDR2 SYGVQD (reference sequence). The CDR3 is CASSETSGATYVEQFF. CDR3 coding DNA: TGCGCCAGCAGTGAGACTAGCGGGGCGACATATGTTGAGCAGTTCTTC.

The chain has TRBV7-8 and TRBJ2-1, with 9 positions matching TRBD2. CDR1 SGHVS and CDR2 FQNEAQ come from the germline V gene. J gave up 5 bases and V 2 bases, and 7 bases lay outside the gene matches. The CDR3 has 16 residues. The CDR3 bases are TGTGCCAGCAGCTTATCCGGCGGGGGGGCAAACAATGAGCAGTTCTTC. As protein: CASSLSGGGANNEQFF.

The gene calls are TRBV11-2 and TRBJ1-2; TRBD1 might be the D (5 bases). The CDR3 runs 15 residues. Deletions cut 6 bases from V and 5 bases from J, with 19 bases between. Germline V gene sequence: CDR1 SGHAT, CDR2 FQNNGV. The CDR3 DNA is TGTGCCAGCAGGACCACGCGGGACTGGGCATATGGCTACACCTTC. This sequence encodes CASRTTRDWAYGYTF.

The chain employs TRBV2 and TRBJ1-1; 10 bases line up with TRBD1. CDR3 size: 15 residues. The V and J ends lost 4 bases and 3 bases, in that order; junction bases with no gene match: 5. From germline, CDR1 is SNHLY and CDR2 FYNNEI. The CDR3 DNA reads as TGTGCCAGCAGTGCCACGACAGGGGGCTACACTGAAGCTTTCTTT. It is translated as CASSATTGGYTEAFF.

The chain couples TRBV5-4 to TRBJ2-7; 7 bases align to TRBD1. Germline CDR1 SGHNT, CDR2 YYREEE (reference sequence). V dropped 3 bases and J dropped 7; count of bases not matched to a gene: 7. The CDR3 is 13 residues long. DNA for the CDR3: TGTGCCAGCAGCTCCCCGACAGGGAGAGAGCAGTACTTC. Translation gives CASSSPTGREQYF. The variable domain in full, completed from reference TRBV5-4 and TRBJ2-7, reads ETGVTQSPTHLIKTRGQQVTLRCSSQSGHNTVSWYQQALGQGPQFIFQYYREEENGRGNFPPRFSGLQFPNYSSELNVNALELDDSALYLCASSSPTGREQYFGPGTRLTVT.

This rearrangement joins TRBV10-1 to TRBJ2-3, with a weak D call TRBD1 (5 bases). The CDR3 is 14 residues long. V lost 5 bases and J lost 0, with 9 bases in between. Per germline, CDR1 WNHNN and CDR2 SYGVQD (reference sequence). CDR3 in amino acids: CASSPGISTDTQYF. Here the CDR3 DNA reads TGCGCCAGCAGTCCAGGGATTAGCACAGATACGCAGTATTTT.

This chain joins TRBV28 and TRBJ1-5; TRBD1 is a possible D gene (6 bases). Germline V gene data show CDR1 as MDHEN and CDR2 as SYDVKM. Trimming shortened V by 8 bases and J by 0 bases, and 17 bases separated the two germline ends. This CDR3 contains 16 residues. In nucleotides, the CDR3 is TGTGCCAGCTTCGGGGCCGGGGGGCCTAGCAATCAGCCCCAGCATTTT. Translated: CASFGAGGPSNQPQHF.